Below, 8 T cell receptor beta chains from the same sample are listed, as sequenced in a study of T cells in Graves' hyperthyroidism and ophthalmopathy. RNA transcripts yielded amplified TCR beta CDR3 regions. An initial round of RT-PCR targeting the TCR CDR3 relied on the HTBI primer set. TCRdb fed the multiplex PCR reads into MiXCR, producing one record per CDR3 protein. This sample yields around 580,000 distinct CDR3 sequences, of which 16% are seen a single time; 18% belongs to the top ten. The specimen sequenced was blood. The receptors originated from a woman between 18 and 29 years old with Graves' hyperthyroidism.

The chain is built from TRBV19 and TRBJ1-5, with 7 nucleotides matching TRBD1. V was clipped by 7 bases and J by 2 bases; unmatched bases: 2. CDR1 and CDR2 (germline): LNHDA, SQIVND (reference sequence). This CDR3 is built from 13 residues. The CDR3 DNA is TGTGCCAGTACTACAGGGGGCAATCAGCCCCAGCATTTT. Its translation is CASTTGGNQPQHF.

The chain combines TRBV10-3 with TRBJ2-3; D is undetermined. From germline, CDR1 is ENHRY and CDR2 SYGVKD. This CDR3 is 13 amino acids long. Trimming shortened V by 8 bases and J by 6 bases, and 15 bases separated the two germline ends. In nucleotides, the CDR3 is TGTGCCATCTGGACCCCAGGTTTGGATACGCAGTATTTT. It yields the protein CAIWTPGLDTQYF.

On this clonotype: At one boundary the junction diverges from the germline segment, which might be a read error. The rearrangement links TRBV27 to TRBJ2-3; the D is unclear. The CDR3 is 13 residues long. Per the germline V gene, CDR1 is MNHEY and CDR2 is SMNVEV (reference sequence). CDR3 nucleotides: TGTGCCAGCATGCGTGGAAGCACAGATACGCAGTGTTTT. Its translation is CASMRGSTDTQCF.

The CDR3 spells CASSRLASANTRAFF. The CDR3 nucleotides are TGTGCCAGCAGCCGCCTCGCCAGCGCAAACACGAGAGCTTTCTTT. The chain links TRBV3-1 to TRBJ1-1; the D is unclear. Germline assignment: CDR1 LGHDT and CDR2 YNNKEL (reference sequence). V gave up 4 bases and J gave up 10 bases, with 22 bases separating them. This CDR3 is 15 amino acids long.

The J gene is TRBJ2-7, the V gene TRBV20-1, with D possibly being TRBD1 (5 bases). V was clipped by 3 bases and J by 1 base, with 7 bases between them. This CDR3 contains 12 residues. Per the germline V gene, CDR1 is DFQATT and CDR2 is SNEGSKA (reference sequence). CDR3 in amino acids: CSASQGSYEQYF. CDR3 nucleotides: TGCAGTGCTAGCCAGGGTTCCTACGAGCAGTACTTC.

This sequence joins TRBV7-9 and TRBJ2-7; 10 bases fit TRBD1. Unmatched junction bases numbered 10, after V lost 1 base and J lost 7 bases. CDR1 and CDR2 from the germline V gene are SEHNR and FQNEAQ (reference sequence). This CDR3 is built from 16 residues. The CDR3 reads CASSLGIPGTGVEQYF. For the CDR3, the DNA is TGTGCCAGCAGCTTAGGAATACCCGGGACAGGGGTGGAGCAGTACTTC.

This sequence joins TRBV18 and TRBJ2-5; possibly TRBD2 for D (5 bases). CDR1 is KGHSH and CDR2 is LQKENI in the germline V gene. Trimming took off 6 bases at V and 2 bases at J, with 19 bases between the two ends. The CDR3 has 16 amino acids. The CDR3 DNA follows: TGTGCCAGCTCTATCCTTCCCTCCGGGGTACAAGAGACCCAGTACTTC. Translating it yields CASSILPSGVQETQYF.

The rearrangement joins TRBV19 to TRBJ1-6, with D possibly being TRBD1 (6 bases). The germline V gene has CDR1 LNHDA and CDR2 SQIVND (reference sequence). Trimming removed 2 bases from V and 4 bases from J, with 15 bases in between. The CDR3 totals 17 residues. The CDR3 loop is CASSIIALQGYNSPLHF. The CDR3 bases are TGTGCCAGTAGTATAATCGCATTACAGGGATATAATTCACCCCTCCACTTT. The variable domain in full, with the rest retrieved from reference TRBV19 and TRBJ1-6, is DGGITQSPKYLFRKEGQNVTLSCEQNLNHDAMYWYRQDPGQGLRLIYYSQIVNDFQKGDIAEGYSVSREKKESFPLTVTSAQKNPTAFYLCASSIIALQGYNSPLHFGNGTRLTVT.